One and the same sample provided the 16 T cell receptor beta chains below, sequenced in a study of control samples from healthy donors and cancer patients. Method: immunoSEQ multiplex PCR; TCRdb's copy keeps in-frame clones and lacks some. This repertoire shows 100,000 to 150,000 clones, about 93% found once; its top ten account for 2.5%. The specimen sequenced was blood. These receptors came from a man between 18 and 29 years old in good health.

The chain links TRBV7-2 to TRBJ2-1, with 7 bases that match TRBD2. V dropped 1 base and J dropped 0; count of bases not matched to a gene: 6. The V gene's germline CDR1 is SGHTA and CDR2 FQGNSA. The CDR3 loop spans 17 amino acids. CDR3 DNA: TGTGCCAGCAGCTTAGGATGGGGAGGGGCCTCCTACAATGAGCAGTTCTTC. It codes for CASSLGWGGASYNEQFF.

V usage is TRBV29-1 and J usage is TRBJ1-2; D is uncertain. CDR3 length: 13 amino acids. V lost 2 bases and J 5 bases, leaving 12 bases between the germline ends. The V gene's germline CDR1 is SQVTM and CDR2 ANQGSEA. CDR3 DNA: TGCAGCGTTGAAAGTAACAGCCTTTATGGCTACACCTTC. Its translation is CSVESNSLYGYTF.

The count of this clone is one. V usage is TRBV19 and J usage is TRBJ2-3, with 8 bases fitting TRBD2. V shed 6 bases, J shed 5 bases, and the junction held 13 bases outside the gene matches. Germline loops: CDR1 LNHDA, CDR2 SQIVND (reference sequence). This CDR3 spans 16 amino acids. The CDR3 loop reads CASSITLAVQVDTQYF. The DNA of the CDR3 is TGTGCCAGTAGCATAACACTAGCGGTGCAGGTAGATACGCAGTATTTT.

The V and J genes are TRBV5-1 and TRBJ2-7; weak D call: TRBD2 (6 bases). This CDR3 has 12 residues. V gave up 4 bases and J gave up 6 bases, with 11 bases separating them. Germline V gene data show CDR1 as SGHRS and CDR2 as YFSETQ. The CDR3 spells CASSPDGSEQYV. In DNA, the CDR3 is TGCGCCAGCAGCCCCGACGGGAGCGAGCAGTACGTC.

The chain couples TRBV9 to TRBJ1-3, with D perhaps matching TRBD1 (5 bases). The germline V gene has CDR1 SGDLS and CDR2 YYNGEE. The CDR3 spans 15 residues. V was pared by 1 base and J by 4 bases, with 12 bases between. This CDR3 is CASSVRGREGNTIYF. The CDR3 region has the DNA TGTGCCAGCAGCGTACGGGGACGAGAGGGAAACACCATATATTTT.

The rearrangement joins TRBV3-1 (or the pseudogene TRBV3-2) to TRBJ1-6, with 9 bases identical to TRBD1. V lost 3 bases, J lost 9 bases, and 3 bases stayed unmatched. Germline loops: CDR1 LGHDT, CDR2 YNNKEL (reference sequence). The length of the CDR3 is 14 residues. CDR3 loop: CASSHGQGLSPLHF. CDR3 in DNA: TGTGCCAGCAGCCATGGACAGGGGCTTTCACCCCTCCACTTT.

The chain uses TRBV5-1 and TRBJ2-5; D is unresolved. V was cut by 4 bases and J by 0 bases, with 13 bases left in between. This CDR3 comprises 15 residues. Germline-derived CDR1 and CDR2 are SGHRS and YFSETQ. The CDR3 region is CASSLPSGHQETQYF. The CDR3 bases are TGCGCCAGCAGCCTGCCGAGTGGGCACCAAGAGACCCAGTACTTC.

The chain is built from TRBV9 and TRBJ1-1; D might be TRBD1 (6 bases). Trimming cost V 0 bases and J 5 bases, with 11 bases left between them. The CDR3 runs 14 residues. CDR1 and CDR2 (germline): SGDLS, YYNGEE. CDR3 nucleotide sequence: TGTGCCAGCAGCGTAGAGGGGGATGAGACTGAAGCTTTCTTT. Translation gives CASSVEGDETEAFF.

CDR3 in DNA: TGTGCCAGCAGTCGACCGGCGTCTGGGGCCAACGTCCTGACTTTC. Residues: CASSRPASGANVLTF. The chain has TRBV7-2 and TRBJ2-6; D is unclear. V lost 6 bases and J lost 1, with 10 bases in between. Germline-derived CDR1 and CDR2 are SGHTA and FQGNSA. The CDR3 runs 15 residues.

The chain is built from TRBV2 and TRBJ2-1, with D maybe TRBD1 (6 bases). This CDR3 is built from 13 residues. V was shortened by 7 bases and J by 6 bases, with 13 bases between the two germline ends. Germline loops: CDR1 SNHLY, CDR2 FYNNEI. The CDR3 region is CASTQDSLNEQFF. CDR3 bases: TGTGCCAGCACTCAGGACAGCCTCAATGAGCAGTTCTTC.

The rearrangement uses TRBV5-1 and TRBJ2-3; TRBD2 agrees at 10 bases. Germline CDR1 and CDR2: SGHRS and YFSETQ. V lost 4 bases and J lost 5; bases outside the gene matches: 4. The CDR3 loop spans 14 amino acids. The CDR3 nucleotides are TGCGCCAGCAGCCCCCTAGCGGGGGTAGATACGCAGTATTTT. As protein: CASSPLAGVDTQYF.

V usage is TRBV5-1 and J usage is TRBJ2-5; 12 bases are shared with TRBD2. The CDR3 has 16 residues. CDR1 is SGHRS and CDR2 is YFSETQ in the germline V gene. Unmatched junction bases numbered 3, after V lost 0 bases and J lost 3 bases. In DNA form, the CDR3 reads TGCGCCAGCAGCTTGGGGACTAGCGGGAAAGAAGAGACCCAGTACTTC. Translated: CASSLGTSGKEETQYF.

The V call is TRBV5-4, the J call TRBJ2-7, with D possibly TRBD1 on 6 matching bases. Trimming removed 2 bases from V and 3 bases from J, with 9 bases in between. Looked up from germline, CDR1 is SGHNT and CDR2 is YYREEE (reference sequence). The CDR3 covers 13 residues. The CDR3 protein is CASSLQGGYEQYV. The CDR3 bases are TGTGCCAGCAGCTTACAGGGCGGCTACGAGCAGTACGTC.

DNA for the CDR3: TGCAGTGCCATACCGACAGTGGGCCTGTTTTTT. Its protein product is CSAIPTVGLFF. The chain combines TRBV20-1 with TRBJ1-4; D is possibly TRBD1 (5 bases). The V gene lost 6 bases and the J gene lost 14 bases, with 16 bases spanning the gap. The germline CDR1 and CDR2 sequences are DFQATT and SNEGSKA (reference sequence). CDR3 size: 11 residues.

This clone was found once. The CDR3 nucleotides read TGTGCCAGCTCACCAGTCTTTAGGCCGAGCTACAATGAGCAGTTCTTC. It codes for CASSPVFRPSYNEQFF. The chain combines TRBV18 with TRBJ2-1; D gene uncertain. V was pared by 2 bases and J by 3 bases, with 14 bases between. The CDR3 is 16 amino acids. CDR1 is KGHSH and CDR2 is LQKENI in the germline V gene.

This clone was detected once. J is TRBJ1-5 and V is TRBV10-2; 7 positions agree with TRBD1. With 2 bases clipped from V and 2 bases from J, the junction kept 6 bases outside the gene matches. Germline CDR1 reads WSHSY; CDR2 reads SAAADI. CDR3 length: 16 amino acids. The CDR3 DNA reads TGCGCCAGCAGTGAGAAGACAGGGAGTCGCAATCAGCCCCAGCATTTT. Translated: CASSEKTGSRNQPQHF.